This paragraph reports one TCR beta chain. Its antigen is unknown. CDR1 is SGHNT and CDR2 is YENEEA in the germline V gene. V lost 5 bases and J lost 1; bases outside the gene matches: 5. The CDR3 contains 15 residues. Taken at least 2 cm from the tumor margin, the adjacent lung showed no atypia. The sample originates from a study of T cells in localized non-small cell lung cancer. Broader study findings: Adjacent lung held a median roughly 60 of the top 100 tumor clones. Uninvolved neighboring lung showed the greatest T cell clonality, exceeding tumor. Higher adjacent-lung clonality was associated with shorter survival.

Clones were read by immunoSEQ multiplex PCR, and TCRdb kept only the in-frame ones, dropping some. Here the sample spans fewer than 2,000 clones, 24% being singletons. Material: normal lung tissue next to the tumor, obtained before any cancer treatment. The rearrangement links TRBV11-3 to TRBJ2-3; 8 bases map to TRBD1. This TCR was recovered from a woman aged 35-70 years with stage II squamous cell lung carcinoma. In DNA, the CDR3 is TGTGCCAGCAGCCTCGGACAGGGACGCACAGATACGCAGTATTTT. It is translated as CASSLGQGRTDTQYF.